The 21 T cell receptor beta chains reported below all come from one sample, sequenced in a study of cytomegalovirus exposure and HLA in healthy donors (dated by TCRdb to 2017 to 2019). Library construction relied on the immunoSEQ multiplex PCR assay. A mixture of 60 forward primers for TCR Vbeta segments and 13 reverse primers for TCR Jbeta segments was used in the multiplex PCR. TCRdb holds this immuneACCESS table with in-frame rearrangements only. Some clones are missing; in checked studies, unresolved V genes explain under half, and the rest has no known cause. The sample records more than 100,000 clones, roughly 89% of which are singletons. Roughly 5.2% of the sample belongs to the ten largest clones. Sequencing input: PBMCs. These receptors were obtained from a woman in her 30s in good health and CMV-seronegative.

CDR3 sequence (DNA): TGTGCCAGCAGTTTACCAGGGAGGAGTGGAAACACCATATATTTT. Its protein is CASSLPGRSGNTIYF. The rearrangement links TRBV28 to TRBJ1-3, with D perhaps TRBD1 (5 bases). Trimming stripped 2 bases from V and 3 bases from J, with 11 bases between. The CDR3 is 15 amino acids. CDR1 and CDR2 (germline): MDHEN, SYDVKM.

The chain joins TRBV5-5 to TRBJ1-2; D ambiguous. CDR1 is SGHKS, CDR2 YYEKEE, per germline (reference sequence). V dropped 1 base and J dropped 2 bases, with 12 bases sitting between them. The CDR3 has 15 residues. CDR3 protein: CASSLTPNGNYGYTF. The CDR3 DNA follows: TGTGCCAGCAGCTTGACCCCCAACGGGAACTATGGCTACACCTTC.

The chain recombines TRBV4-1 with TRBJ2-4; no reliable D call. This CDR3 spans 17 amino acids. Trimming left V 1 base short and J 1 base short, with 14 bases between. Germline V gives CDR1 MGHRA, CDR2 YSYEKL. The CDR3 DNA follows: TGCGCCAGCAGCCAAGTCGCAGGCCTCATGGCCAAAAACATTCAGTACTTC. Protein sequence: CASSQVAGLMAKNIQYF.

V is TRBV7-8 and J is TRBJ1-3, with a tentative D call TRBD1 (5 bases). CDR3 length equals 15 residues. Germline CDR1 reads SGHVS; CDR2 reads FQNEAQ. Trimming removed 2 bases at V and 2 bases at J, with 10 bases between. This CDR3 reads CASSLTEGTGNTIYF. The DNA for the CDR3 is TGTGCCAGCAGCTTAACGGAGGGGACTGGAAACACCATATATTTT.

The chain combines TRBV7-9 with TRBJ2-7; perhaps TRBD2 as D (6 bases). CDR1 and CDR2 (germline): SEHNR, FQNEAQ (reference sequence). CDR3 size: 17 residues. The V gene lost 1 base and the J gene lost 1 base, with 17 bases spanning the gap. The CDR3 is CASSLGSRGLPSYEQYF. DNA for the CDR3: TGTGCCAGCAGCTTAGGCAGTAGGGGACTCCCATCCTACGAGCAGTACTTC.

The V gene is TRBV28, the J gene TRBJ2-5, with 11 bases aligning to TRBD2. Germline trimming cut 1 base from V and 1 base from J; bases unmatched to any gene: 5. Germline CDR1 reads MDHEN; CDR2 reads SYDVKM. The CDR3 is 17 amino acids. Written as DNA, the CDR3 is TGTGCCAGCAGTTTATTCATGACTAGCGGGGCCCAAGAGACCCAGTACTTC. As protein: CASSLFMTSGAQETQYF.

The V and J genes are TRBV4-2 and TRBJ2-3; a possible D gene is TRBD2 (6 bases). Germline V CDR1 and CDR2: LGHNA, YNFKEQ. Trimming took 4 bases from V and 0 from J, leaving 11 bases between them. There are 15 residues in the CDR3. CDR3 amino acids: CASSLTGLSTDTQYF. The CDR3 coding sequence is TGTGCCAGCAGCCTGACGGGACTCAGCACAGATACGCAGTATTTT.

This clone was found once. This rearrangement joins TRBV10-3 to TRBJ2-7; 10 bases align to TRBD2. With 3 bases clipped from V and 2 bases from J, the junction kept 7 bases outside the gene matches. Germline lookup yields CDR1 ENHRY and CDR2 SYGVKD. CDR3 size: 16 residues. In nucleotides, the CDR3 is TGTGCCATCAGTGATCTTAGCGGGAGGTCCACCTACGAGCAGTACTTC. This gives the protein CAISDLSGRSTYEQYF.

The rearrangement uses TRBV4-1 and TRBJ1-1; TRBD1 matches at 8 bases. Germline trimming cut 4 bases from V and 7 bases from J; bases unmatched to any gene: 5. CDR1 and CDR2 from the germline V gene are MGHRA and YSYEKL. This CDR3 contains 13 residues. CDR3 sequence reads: CASSPTGVVEAFF. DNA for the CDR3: TGCGCCAGCAGCCCGACAGGGGTGGTTGAAGCTTTCTTT.

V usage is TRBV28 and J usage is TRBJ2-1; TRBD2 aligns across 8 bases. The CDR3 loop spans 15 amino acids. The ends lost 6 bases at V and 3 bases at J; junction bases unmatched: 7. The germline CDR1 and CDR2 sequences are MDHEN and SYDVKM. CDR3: CASSNPGLVYNEQFF. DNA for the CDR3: TGTGCCAGCAGCAACCCGGGACTAGTCTACAATGAGCAGTTCTTC.

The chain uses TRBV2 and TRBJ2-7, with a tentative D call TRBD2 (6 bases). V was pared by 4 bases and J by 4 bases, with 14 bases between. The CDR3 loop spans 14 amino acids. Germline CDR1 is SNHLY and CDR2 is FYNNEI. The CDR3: CASSVDGGSYEQYF. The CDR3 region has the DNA TGTGCCAGCAGTGTGGACGGAGGGAGTTACGAGCAGTACTTC.

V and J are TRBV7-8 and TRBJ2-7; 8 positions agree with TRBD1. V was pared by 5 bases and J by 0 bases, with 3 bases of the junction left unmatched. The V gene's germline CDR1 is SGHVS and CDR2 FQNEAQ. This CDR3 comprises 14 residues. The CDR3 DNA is TGTGCCAGCAGCCAGGGACAGGCCTCCTACGAGCAGTACTTC. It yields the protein CASSQGQASYEQYF.

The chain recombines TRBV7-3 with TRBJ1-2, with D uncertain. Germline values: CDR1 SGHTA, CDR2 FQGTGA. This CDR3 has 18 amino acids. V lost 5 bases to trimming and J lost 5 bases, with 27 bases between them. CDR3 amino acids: CASSPHWATKIGLYGYTF. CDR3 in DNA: TGTGCCAGCAGCCCTCATTGGGCTACCAAGATTGGATTGTATGGCTACACCTTC. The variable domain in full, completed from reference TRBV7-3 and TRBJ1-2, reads GAGVSQTPSNKVTEKGKYVELRCDPISGHTALYWYRQSLGQGPEFLIYFQGTGAADDSGLPNDRFFAVRPEGSVSTLKIQRTERGDSAVYLCASSPHWATKIGLYGYTFGSGTRLTVV.

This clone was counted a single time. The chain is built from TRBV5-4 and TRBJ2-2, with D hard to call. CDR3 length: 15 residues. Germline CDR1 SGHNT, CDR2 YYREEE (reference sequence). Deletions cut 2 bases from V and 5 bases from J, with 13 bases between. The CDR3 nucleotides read TGTGCCAGCAGCTTTAACCCGGAGAGTACCGGGGAGCTGTTTTTT. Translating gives CASSFNPESTGELFF.

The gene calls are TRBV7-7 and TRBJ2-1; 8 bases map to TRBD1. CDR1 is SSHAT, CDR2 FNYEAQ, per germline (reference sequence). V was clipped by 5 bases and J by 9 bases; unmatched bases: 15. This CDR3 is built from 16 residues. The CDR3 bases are TGTGCCAGCAGCCCCCGGACAGGGATGGGGTCGGGTGAGCAGTTCTTC. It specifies CASSPRTGMGSGEQFF.

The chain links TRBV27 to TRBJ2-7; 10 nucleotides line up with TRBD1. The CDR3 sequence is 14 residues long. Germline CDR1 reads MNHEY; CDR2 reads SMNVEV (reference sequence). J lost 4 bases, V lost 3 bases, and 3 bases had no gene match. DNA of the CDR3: TGTGCCAGCAGTTTGCGACAGGGGGCGTACGAGCAGTACTTC. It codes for CASSLRQGAYEQYF.

This CDR3 is CAWSVLGGSEQYF. The CDR3 bases are TGTGCCTGGAGTGTACTAGGGGGCTCCGAGCAGTACTTC. The chain has TRBV30 and TRBJ2-7; TRBD1 matches 7 bases. Germline lookup yields CDR1 GTSNPN and CDR2 SVGIG (reference sequence). This CDR3 is 13 amino acids long. With 0 bases clipped from V and 6 bases from J, the junction kept 5 bases outside the gene matches.

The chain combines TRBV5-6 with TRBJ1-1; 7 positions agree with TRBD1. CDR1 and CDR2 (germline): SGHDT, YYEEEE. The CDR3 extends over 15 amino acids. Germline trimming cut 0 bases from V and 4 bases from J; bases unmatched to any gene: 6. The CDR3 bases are TGTGCCAGCAGCTTGGCAAGACAGGGAATCACTGAAGCTTTCTTT. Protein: CASSLARQGITEAFF.

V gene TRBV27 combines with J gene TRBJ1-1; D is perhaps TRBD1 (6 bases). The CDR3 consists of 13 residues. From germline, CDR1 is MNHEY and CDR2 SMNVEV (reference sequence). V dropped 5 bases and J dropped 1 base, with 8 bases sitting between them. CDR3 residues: CASSRQENTEAFF. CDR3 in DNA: TGTGCCAGCAGTCGACAGGAGAACACTGAAGCTTTCTTT.

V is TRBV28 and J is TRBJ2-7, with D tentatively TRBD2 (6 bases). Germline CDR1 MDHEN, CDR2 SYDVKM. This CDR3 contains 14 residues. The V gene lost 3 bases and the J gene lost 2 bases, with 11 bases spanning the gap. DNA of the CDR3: TGTGCCAGCAGTTTGGGACTTTTCCCCTACGAGCAGTACTTC. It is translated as CASSLGLFPYEQYF.

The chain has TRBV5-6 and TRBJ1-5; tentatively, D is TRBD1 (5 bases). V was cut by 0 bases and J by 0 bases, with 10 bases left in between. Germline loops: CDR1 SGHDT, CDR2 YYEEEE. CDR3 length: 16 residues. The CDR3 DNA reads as TGTGCCAGCAGCTTGGACAGGTTCTATAGCAATCAGCCCCAGCATTTT. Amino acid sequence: CASSLDRFYSNQPQHF.